These 20 T cell receptor beta chains originate from one sample sequenced in a study of blood T cell repertoires in COVID-19. Only in-frame clones appear in the TCRdb table, and some are missing; sequencing was by immunoSEQ multiplex PCR. The sample has about 330,000 clones; 92% are singletons. Specimen: PBMCs or T cells enriched from blood (not recorded which). The receptor set was obtained from a woman between 25 and 40 years old who had recovered from COVID-19.

This chain uses TRBV30 with TRBJ1-3; D ambiguous. Trimming cost V 3 bases and J 7 bases, with 16 bases left between them. CDR1 GTSNPN and CDR2 SVGIG come from the germline V gene (reference sequence). This CDR3 is built from 14 residues. Here the CDR3 DNA reads TGTGCCTGGAGGATCACCGGGTCTCACAACACCATATATTTT. This codes for CAWRITGSHNTIYF. The complete variable domain, with remaining parts taken from reference TRBV30 and TRBJ1-3, reads SQTIHQWPATLVQPVGSPLSLECTVEGTSNPNLYWYRQAAGRGLQLLFYSVGIGQISSEVPQNLSASRPQDRQFILSSKKLLLSDSGFYLCAWRITGSHNTIYFGEGSWLTVV.

The V and J genes are TRBV25-1 and TRBJ1-2; D unclear. The CDR3 is 13 residues long. Trimming pared 3 bases from V and 5 bases from J, leaving 10 bases between. Germline V CDR1 and CDR2: MGHDK, SYGVNS. Written as DNA, the CDR3 is TGTGCCAGCAGTGATCCACAGTCTTATGGCTACACCTTC. Its translation: CASSDPQSYGYTF.

This clone was counted once. The junction shows a germline mismatch at one end, possibly a read error. The CDR3 loop reads CASNLPGVGRIF. CDR3 DNA: TGTGCCAGCAACCTCCCGGGGGTCGGACGCATCTTT. The chain combines TRBV28 with TRBJ1-1, with D possibly matching TRBD1 (5 bases). CDR3 length: 12 residues. CDR1 MDHEN and CDR2 SYDVKM come from the germline V gene.

The gene calls are TRBV6-2 or TRBV6-3 and TRBJ1-2; tentatively, D is TRBD1 (5 bases). The CDR3 has 13 residues. The V end was cut by 3 bases, the J end by 11 bases, with 16 bases between. The germline V gene has CDR1 MNHEY and CDR2 SVGEGT. CDR3 amino acids: CASSYNGAFRYTF. The CDR3 DNA is TGTGCCAGCAGTTATAATGGGGCCTTCCGATACACCTTC.

CDR3 loop: CATSDDRGMSPLHF. Written as DNA, the CDR3 is TGTGCCACCAGTGACGACAGGGGGATGTCACCCCTCCACTTT. The chain recombines TRBV15 with TRBJ1-6, with TRBD1 matching over 9 bases. Germline-derived CDR1 and CDR2 are LNHNV and YYDKDF (reference sequence). Trimming cost V 6 bases and J 10 bases; bases outside gene matches: 7. The CDR3 has 14 amino acids.

The J gene is TRBJ2-1, the V gene TRBV20-1; maybe TRBD2 (6 bases). The germline gives CDR1 DFQATT, CDR2 SNEGSKA (reference sequence). Trimming took 6 bases from V and 14 from J, leaving 11 bases between them. The CDR3 is 9 residues long. CDR3 bases: TGCAGTGCCCCGGGACTGGAGTTCTTC. Its translation is CSAPGLEFF.

CDR3 region: CSASLATEAFF. DNA of the CDR3: TGCAGTGCCTCCCTAGCCACTGAAGCTTTCTTT. The chain links TRBV20-1 to TRBJ1-1; the D is unclear. V shed 6 bases and J shed 4 bases, with 9 bases lying between them. The CDR3 loop spans 11 amino acids. Germline assignment: CDR1 DFQATT and CDR2 SNEGSKA (reference sequence).

The J gene is TRBJ1-5, the V gene TRBV21-1; the D call in the table, TRBD1, was not verified against the DNA. TRBV21-1 is a pseudogene locus. The CDR3 contains 13 residues. CDR3 in amino acids: CASSKGLQGPQHF. CDR3 in DNA: TGTGCCAGCAGCAAAGGGCTACAGGGGCCCCAGCATTTT.

The chain couples TRBV5-5 to TRBJ1-4; D gene unclear. CDR1 is SGHKS and CDR2 is YYEKEE in the germline V gene (reference sequence). The length of the CDR3 is 15 residues. Trimming pared 4 bases from V and 0 bases from J, leaving 10 bases between. The CDR3 DNA is TGTGCCAGCAGCGCGGCGGCAGCAACTAATGAAAAACTGTTTTTT. It specifies CASSAAAATNEKLFF.

The chain is built from TRBV3-1 (or the pseudogene TRBV3-2) and TRBJ2-3, with TRBD2 matching 8 bases. The germline CDR1 and CDR2 sequences are LGHDT and YNNKEL (reference sequence). This CDR3 has 15 residues. With V trimmed by 3 bases and J by 2 bases, 4 bases remained unmatched. This chain's CDR3 is CASSHWTSHTDTQYF. In nucleotides, the CDR3 is TGTGCCAGCAGCCACTGGACTAGCCACACAGATACGCAGTATTTT.

This chain joins TRBV2 and TRBJ2-1; TRBD1 might be the D (6 bases). Trimming stripped 7 bases from V and 8 bases from J, with 15 bases between. The CDR3 length is 13 residues. Germline V gene data show CDR1 as SNHLY and CDR2 as FYNNEI. CDR3 bases: TGTGCCAGCAAGGTTAGGGGGTTCGATGAGCAGTTCTTC. Its translation: CASKVRGFDEQFF.

CDR3 bases: TGTGCCAGCAGCGTAGGGAGTAGCGGGGGCCCCTACGAGCAGTACTTC. Translated: CASSVGSSGGPYEQYF. The chain links TRBV9 to TRBJ2-7, with TRBD2 identical over 9 bases. V was pared by 0 bases and J by 2 bases, with 6 bases of the junction left unmatched. Per the germline V gene, CDR1 is SGDLS and CDR2 is YYNGEE. The CDR3 consists of 16 residues.

This chain uses TRBV2 with TRBJ1-5, with a weak D call TRBD1 (5 bases). The CDR3 has 15 residues. Trimming removed 7 bases from V and 1 base from J, with 14 bases in between. CDR1 SNHLY and CDR2 FYNNEI come from the germline V gene. The CDR3 sequence: CASNTYGGSNQPQHF. The CDR3 coding sequence is TGTGCCAGCAACACCTATGGGGGGAGCAATCAGCCCCAGCATTTT. The whole variable domain, remainder taken from reference TRBV2 and TRBJ1-5, is EPEVTQTPSHQVTQMGQEVILRCVPISNHLYFYWYRQILGQKVEFLVSFYNNEISEKSEIFDDQFSVERPDGSNFTLKIRSTKLEDSAMYFCASNTYGGSNQPQHFGDGTRLSIL.

V is TRBV19 and J is TRBJ1-1; tentatively, D is TRBD1 (5 bases). The CDR3 is 14 residues long. Trimming took 6 bases from V and 1 from J, leaving 12 bases between them. Germline-derived CDR1 and CDR2 are LNHDA and SQIVND (reference sequence). The DNA for the CDR3 is TGTGCCAGTAGAGGGAGGGGCAGGAACACTGAAGCTTTCTTT. Its protein is CASRGRGRNTEAFF.

The chain uses TRBV7-3 and TRBJ2-3; the match to TRBD2 covers 13 bases. Germline CDR1 SGHTA, CDR2 FQGTGA. CDR3 length: 19 amino acids. The junction had 12 bases not matched to a gene; V was cut back by 6 bases and J by 0 bases. CDR3 region: CASRSLAGGPESSTDTQYF. CDR3 sequence (DNA): TGTGCCAGCAGGTCACTAGCGGGGGGGCCAGAATCTAGCACAGATACGCAGTATTTT.

V gene TRBV19 combines with J gene TRBJ1-4; 7 nucleotides agree with TRBD1. Germline V gene sequence: CDR1 LNHDA, CDR2 SQIVND (reference sequence). V gave up 5 bases and J gave up 7 bases; unmatched junction bases: 7. CDR3 length: 14 amino acids. The DNA for the CDR3 is TGTGCCAGTAGTCCAGGGGGGTTCGGTGAAAAACTGTTTTTT. The encoded protein is CASSPGGFGEKLFF.

V gene TRBV5-1 combines with J gene TRBJ2-1; 9 nucleotides agree with TRBD2. Germline V gene data show CDR1 as SGHRS and CDR2 as YFSETQ. The CDR3 has 16 residues. V trimming: 0 bases; J trimming: 4 bases; junction bases outside the gene matches: 5. CDR3 loop: CASSLEPSGAYNEQFF. The CDR3 nucleotides read TGCGCCAGCAGCTTGGAGCCTAGCGGGGCTTACAATGAGCAGTTCTTC.

The chain carries TRBV3-1 (or the pseudogene TRBV3-2) and TRBJ1-5; D remains ambiguous. V shed 1 base and J shed 5 bases, with 12 bases lying between them. The CDR3 consists of 15 residues. The germline V gene encodes CDR1 LGHDT and CDR2 YNNKEL (reference sequence). CDR3 sequence (DNA): TGTGCCAGCAGCCAAGTATTCGGGTTCGATCAGCCCCAGCATTTT. Translating gives CASSQVFGFDQPQHF.

This chain links TRBV4-1 with TRBJ2-2; no clear D gene. CDR1 is MGHRA and CDR2 is YSYEKL in the germline V gene. V lost 4 bases and J lost 7, with 10 bases in between. The CDR3 length is 13 residues. In DNA form, the CDR3 reads TGCGCCAGCAGCCTAGACCCGGGCGGGGAGCTGTTTTTT. Protein sequence: CASSLDPGGELFF.

The chain carries TRBV3-1 (or the pseudogene TRBV3-2) and TRBJ2-5, with 10 bases identical to TRBD1. The junction had 5 bases not matched to a gene; V was cut back by 3 bases and J by 4 bases. Germline loops: CDR1 LGHDT, CDR2 YNNKEL (reference sequence). The CDR3 extends over 15 amino acids. The chain's CDR3 is CASSHGQGGIETQYF. The DNA of the CDR3 is TGTGCCAGCAGCCATGGACAGGGGGGGATAGAGACCCAGTACTTC.